This is a list of T cell receptor beta chains from one sample in a study of blood T cells in healthy people across ages. TCRdb redid the calling of the 5' RACE reads with MiXCR, one entry per CDR3 protein. The table lists some 930,000 distinct CDR3 sequences, around 29% of them singletons. The sample was also linked to a second study, of T cells of mothers and their children.

The sample taken for sequencing was blood. These receptors originate from a woman aged 40 to 50 in good health. Both conserved end residues are part of each CDR3. The D gene is left open where the match is weak. Clone size is given for some rows only: seen once, a few or many times, or a class if the clone is expanded.

clone_size,d_call,j_call,v_call,cdr3_nt,cdr3_aa
few,TRBD1,TRBJ2-1,TRBV20-1,TGCAGTGCTTCACAGGGGCTCGCTCCGTACAATGAGCAGTTCTTC,CSASQGLAPYNEQFF
.,TRBD1,TRBJ1-2,TRBV29-1,TGCAGCGTTGAAGATCTAGGGACAGGGAACTATGGCTACACCTTC,CSVEDLGTGNYGYTF
.,TRBD2,TRBJ2-7,TRBV12-3/TRBV12-4,TGTGCCACGGGAGCGGGGGGGAGATACGAGCAGTACTTC,CATGAGGRYEQYF
once,TRBD2,TRBJ2-3,TRBV20-1,TGCAGTGCCTTATCGACTAGCGGGCGCACAGATACGCAGTATTTT,CSALSTSGRTDTQYF
once,.,TRBJ2-5,TRBV5-4,TGTGCCAGCAGCGACCAGGGACGGGAGACCCAGTACTTC,CASSDQGRETQYF
few,.,TRBJ1-5,TRBV7-2,TGTGCCAGCAGCTCTCCGGGACACCTAAATCAGCCCCAGCATTTT,CASSSPGHLNQPQHF
few,.,TRBJ1-6,TRBV28,TGTGCCAGCAGTTTGAGCGCGCGGAGAAACCACTCACCCCTCCACTTT,CASSLSARRNHSPLHF
few,.,TRBJ1-5,TRBV6-2/TRBV6-3,TGTGCCAGCAGTTATGGTTTTGGGCTGCGGGATCAGCCCCAGCATTTT,CASSYGFGLRDQPQHF
few,TRBD1,TRBJ2-3,TRBV4-1,TGCGCCAGCGGCCAAGCTCGGGGACAGGGGCTCATAACGCAGTATTTT,CASGQARGQGLITQYF
.,TRBD2,TRBJ2-1,TRBV20-1,TGCAGTGCTAGAGTAGCCGGGGGGAGCTCCTACAATGAGCAGTTCTTC,CSARVAGGSSYNEQFF
few,.,TRBJ1-1,TRBV28,TGTGCCAGCAGTGCGGCCCTCGCCCAATTGACAGGAGACAAAGCTTTCTTT,CASSAALAQLTGDKAFF
.,.,TRBJ2-7,TRBV5-1,TGCGCCAGCAGTCTAGGACCCACGAGGGGGCAGTACTTC,CASSLGPTRGQYF
.,.,TRBJ1-5,TRBV20-1,TGCAGTGCTAGTAGGGGGAGGGCGGATCAGCCCCAGCATTTT,CSASRGRADQPQHF
.,.,TRBJ1-5,TRBV6-6,TGTGCCAGCAGGACCAGCCGCAATCAGCCCCAGCATTTT,CASRTSRNQPQHF
.,.,TRBJ1-2,TRBV5-5,TGTGCCAGCAGCGACCAGGGGTTGCGGGGCTACACCTTC,CASSDQGLRGYTF
many,TRBD2,TRBJ2-7,TRBV7-6,TGTGCCAGCAGCTTAGTAAGGGGAGGGGAGCAGTACTTC,CASSLVRGGEQYF
many,.,TRBJ1-2,TRBV6-2/TRBV6-3,TGTGCCAGCGGGGACTATGGCTACACCTTC,CASGDYGYTF
.,.,TRBJ2-7,TRBV10-3,TGTGCCATCCCATCCACTTCCCACGAGCAGTACTTC,CAIPSTSHEQYF
few,.,TRBJ1-1,TRBV15,TGTGCCACCAGCAGACAGGAGAACACTGAAGCTTTCTTT,CATSRQENTEAFF
.,.,TRBJ1-1,TRBV27,TGTGCCAGCAGTAACGGTTGGGGGAACACTGAAGCTTTCTTT,CASSNGWGNTEAFF
.,.,TRBJ1-1,TRBV12-3/TRBV12-4,TGTGCCAGCAGTCGGACTGAAGCTTTCTTT,CASSRTEAFF
.,TRBD1,TRBJ1-6,TRBV20-1,TGCAGTGCTAGAGATGCTGGTTTGAGGGGGCGTTCACCCCTCCACTTT,CSARDAGLRGRSPLHF
many,TRBD1,TRBJ1-2,TRBV20-1,TGCAGCCCAAGGGACAGGAGTTATGGCTACACCTTC,CSPRDRSYGYTF
.,.,TRBJ1-2,TRBV19,TGTGCCAGTAGCCGACCAGGGGTTAGCTATGGCTACACCTTC,CASSRPGVSYGYTF